Below are 20 T cell receptor beta chains sequenced from a single sample in a study of OX40 agonist ivuxolimab in advanced cancers. TCRdb's table, derived via immunoSEQ multiplex PCR, lists solely in-frame clones and lacks some. The table has tens of thousands of clones, 86% seen once; the top ten hold roughly 25%. The specimen was CD4+ or CD8+ T cells sorted from blood, collected in a trial of the OX40 agonist ivuxolimab. These receptors were obtained from an adult with an advanced solid tumor such as melanoma, head and neck, liver or kidney cancer.

This clone was observed a single time. V and J are TRBV7-9 and TRBJ1-5; no clear D. CDR3 length equals 12 residues. Germline V gene sequence: CDR1 SEHNR, CDR2 FQNEAQ (reference sequence). V lost 5 bases to trimming and J lost 6 bases, with 8 bases between them. The CDR3 loop reads CASSNAAQPQHF. DNA of the CDR3: TGTGCCAGCAGCAACGCGGCTCAGCCCCAGCATTTT.

The chain joins TRBV7-3 to TRBJ2-7, with D possibly matching TRBD2 (5 bases). This CDR3 is 17 amino acids long. In germline, CDR1 is SGHTA, CDR2 FQGTGA. The V end was cut by 4 bases, the J end by 7 bases, with 26 bases between. CDR3 DNA sequence: TGTGCCAGCAGCTCTTATTTTGGGCGAGCGGACGTGGGGGAGCAGTACTTC. This gives the protein CASSSYFGRADVGEQYF.

The gene calls are TRBV28 and TRBJ1-2; D possibly corresponds to TRBD1 (5 bases). The CDR3 sequence is 13 residues long. The germline CDR1 and CDR2 sequences are MDHEN and SYDVKM. V lost 6 bases to trimming and J lost 2 bases, with 10 bases between them. The CDR3 region has the DNA TGTGCCAGCAGCCCCCGGGGGAACTATGGCTACACCTTC. It specifies CASSPRGNYGYTF.

This clone occurred once. V usage is TRBV5-6 and J usage is TRBJ2-1, with 9 bases aligning to TRBD1. Trimming took 6 bases from V and 9 from J; bases not matched to a gene: 19. CDR3 length equals 17 residues. In germline, CDR1 is SGHDT, CDR2 YYEEEE. CDR3: CASTVGVPGTGYVEQFF. The DNA for the CDR3 is TGTGCCAGCACCGTTGGGGTCCCAGGGACAGGGTATGTTGAGCAGTTCTTC.

The chain links TRBV16 to TRBJ2-1, with D possibly matching TRBD1 (6 bases). Germline loops: CDR1 KGHSY, CDR2 FQNENV. Deletions cut 4 bases from V and 6 bases from J, with 16 bases between. CDR3 length: 15 amino acids. The CDR3 DNA is TGTGCCAGCAGCCCTGAGGGGGTCAGGGGCAATGAGCAGTTCTTC. Protein: CASSPEGVRGNEQFF.

V usage is TRBV7-9 and J usage is TRBJ2-7; D unresolved. Deletions cut 2 bases from V and 4 bases from J, with 12 bases between. Germline-derived CDR1 and CDR2 are SEHNR and FQNEAQ (reference sequence). The CDR3 has 14 residues. CDR3 nucleotides: TGTGCCAGCAGCTTACTTGGGGTCGGTTACGAGCAGTACTTC. It yields the protein CASSLLGVGYEQYF. Looking up the rest from reference TRBV7-9 and TRBJ2-7 gives the full variable domain: DTGVSQNPRHKITKRGQNVTFRCDPISEHNRLYWYRQTLGQGPEFLTYFQNEAQLEKSRLLSDRFSAERPKGSFSTLEIQRTEQGDSAMYLCASSLLGVGYEQYFGPGTRLTVT.

The gene calls are TRBV5-1 and TRBJ1-3; D call uncertain. V lost 7 bases and J 0 bases, leaving 8 bases between the germline ends. The CDR3 runs to 13 residues. Germline-derived CDR1 and CDR2 are SGHRS and YFSETQ. The CDR3 region is CASSLVSGNTIYF. The DNA for the CDR3 is TGCGCCAGCTCGCTAGTCTCTGGAAACACCATATATTTT.

The CDR3 nucleotides are TGTGCCAGCAGTCAAGAGGGCAAATCTTCACCCCTCCACTTT. Its translation is CASSQEGKSSPLHF. The chain is built from TRBV28 and TRBJ1-6; D ambiguous. V shed 5 bases and J shed 9 bases, with 14 bases lying between them. The CDR3 loop spans 14 amino acids. Germline CDR1 reads MDHEN; CDR2 reads SYDVKM.

The J gene is TRBJ1-3, the V gene TRBV14, with D maybe TRBD1 (5 bases). This CDR3 contains 16 residues. Germline lookup yields CDR1 SGHDN and CDR2 FVKESK. V was pared by 2 bases and J by 0 bases, with 11 bases between. CDR3 nucleotide sequence: TGTGCCAGCAGCCAATACAGGCCGCCCTCTGGAAACACCATATATTTT. This sequence encodes CASSQYRPPSGNTIYF. Based on the CDR3 plus reference TRBV14 and TRBJ1-3, the full variable domain is EAGVTQFPSHSVIEKGQTVTLRCDPISGHDNLYWYRRVMGKEIKFLLHFVKESKQDESGMPNNRFLAERTGGTYSTLKVQPAELEDSGVYFCASSQYRPPSGNTIYFGEGSWLTVV.

This clone was found once. The gene calls are TRBV9 and TRBJ1-3; a weak D match, TRBD1 (5 bases). This CDR3 spans 15 amino acids. CDR1 and CDR2 from the germline V gene are SGDLS and YYNGEE. V was clipped by 4 bases and J by 0 bases, with 11 bases between them. The CDR3, as DNA: TGTGCCAGCAGCACTGGGACGGACTCTGGAAACACCATATATTTT. Translated: CASSTGTDSGNTIYF. The variable domain in full, with the rest retrieved from reference TRBV9 and TRBJ1-3, is DSGVTQTPKHLITATGQRVTLRCSPRSGDLSVYWYQQSLDQGLQFLIQYYNGEERAKGNILERFSAQQFPDLHSELNLSSLELGDSALYFCASSTGTDSGNTIYFGEGSWLTVV.

V gene TRBV29-1 combines with J gene TRBJ2-7, with D maybe TRBD2 (5 bases). Looked up from germline, CDR1 is SQVTM and CDR2 is ANQGSEA. This CDR3 comprises 14 residues. Trimming shortened V by 0 bases and J by 3 bases, and 12 bases separated the two germline ends. The CDR3 DNA reads TGCAGCGTTGAAGACGAAGCGGACCACTACGAGCAGTACTTC. It encodes CSVEDEADHYEQYF.

The CDR3 DNA is TGTGCCAGCAGCCAAGCCAGTGAACAGGAAGAGACCCAGTACTTC. Its translation: CASSQASEQEETQYF. The chain employs TRBV14 and TRBJ2-5, with D possibly TRBD1 on 5 matching bases. This CDR3 spans 15 amino acids. Between the trimmed V and J ends, which lost 1 base and 3 bases, there was a span of 12 bases. Germline loops: CDR1 SGHDN, CDR2 FVKESK.

V usage is TRBV16 and J usage is TRBJ2-7; 7 nucleotides align to TRBD2. This CDR3 has 16 amino acids. Trimming cost V 3 bases and J 0 bases; bases outside gene matches: 8. The germline gives CDR1 KGHSY, CDR2 FQNENV. CDR3 protein: CASSHILAPSSYEQYF. Written as DNA, the CDR3 is TGTGCCAGCAGCCATATACTAGCGCCTTCCTCCTACGAGCAGTACTTC.

The chain recombines TRBV5-5 with TRBJ2-7, with 15 bases aligning to TRBD2. Germline CDR1 SGHKS, CDR2 YYEKEE (reference sequence). The CDR3 covers 16 residues. V shed 2 bases and J 5 bases; nucleotides not matched to a gene: 5. The CDR3 spells CASSFRTSGRGHEQYF. The CDR3 nucleotides are TGTGCCAGCAGCTTTAGGACTAGCGGGAGGGGACACGAGCAGTACTTC.

This rearrangement joins TRBV20-1 to TRBJ2-7; D gene unclear. Germline V gene lookup returns CDR1 DFQATT and CDR2 SNEGSKA (reference sequence). The CDR3 has 11 amino acids. Trimming shortened V by 0 bases and J by 0 bases, and 0 bases separated the two germline ends. The CDR3, as DNA: TGCAGTGCTAGAGACTCCTACGAGCAGTACTTC. This encodes CSARDSYEQYF.

The chain joins TRBV6-5 to TRBJ2-7, with 8 bases matching TRBD2. Trimming took 6 bases from V and 1 from J; bases not matched to a gene: 5. This CDR3 region has 14 residues. Germline loops: CDR1 MNHEY, CDR2 SVGAGI. CDR3 residues: CASSPGLGSYEQYF. The DNA for the CDR3 is TGTGCCAGCAGCCCGGGACTAGGGTCCTACGAGCAGTACTTC.

J is TRBJ2-7 and V is TRBV2; 8 nucleotides align to TRBD1. Germline V gene lookup returns CDR1 SNHLY and CDR2 FYNNEI. The CDR3 spans 15 residues. With 5 bases clipped from V and 3 bases from J, the junction kept 9 bases outside the gene matches. The CDR3 coding sequence is TGTGCCAGCAGTAGTGGCGGGACAGGTTACTACGAGCAGTACTTC. Its translation: CASSSGGTGYYEQYF.

This clone was detected a few times. The V and J genes are TRBV19 and TRBJ2-1, with unresolved D. Germline V gene data show CDR1 as LNHDA and CDR2 as SQIVND (reference sequence). The CDR3 has 12 amino acids. DNA for the CDR3: TGTGCTATAAGGGAAGGTCACAATGAGCAGTTCTTC. Residues: CAIREGHNEQFF.

V and J are TRBV6-1 and TRBJ2-3; 10 bases align to TRBD2. The CDR3 covers 15 residues. CDR1 is MNHNS and CDR2 is SASEGT in the germline V gene. J was trimmed by 4 bases and V by 2 bases; bases with no gene match: 3. CDR3 nucleotides: TGTGCCAGCAGTGAACTAGCGGGAGATTCAGATACGCAGTATTTT. Translation: CASSELAGDSDTQYF.

V gene TRBV29-1 combines with J gene TRBJ1-3; 7 nucleotides line up with TRBD1. Germline V gene lookup returns CDR1 SQVTM and CDR2 ANQGSEA. This CDR3 has 14 residues. V gave up 5 bases and J gave up 1 base; unmatched junction bases: 5. The CDR3 nucleotides are TGCAGCGTTTTTGGGGGACAGTCTGGAAACACCATATATTTT. As protein: CSVFGGQSGNTIYF.